This T cell receptor beta chain is from a study of T cell responses to AZD1222 COVID-19 vaccine (dated by TCRdb to the early 2020s). Study-level background: A total of more than 230 trial participants underwent TCR sequencing, of whom some 210 received two doses of AZD1222 and about 25 received two doses of the MenACWY control vaccine. Trial participants were enrolled by age into subgroups of 18-55, 56-69 and 70-plus years, and around 140, 26 and 57 TCR-sequenced participants, respectively, were included in these subgroups.

Here is what the overall study found, with its caveats: Because no samples from the day 14 peak response were available, repertoires could be characterized only after the peak T cell response. In the small 56-69-year group, the increase in depth fell short of significance, most likely because of low power. The whole spike protein was spanned by vaccine-associated CD4 TCRs, and dominant responses were seen in regions 160-218 and 743-854. Nearly half of unique spike-specific TCRs reportedly recognized epitopes outside regions mutated in the B.1.351 and B.1.1.7 variants. Conclusions about previously exposed vaccinees are limited because only a handful of AZD1222 recipients were SARS-CoV-2 seropositive at baseline. Spike-specific TCR breadth and depth rose significantly after two AZD1222 doses compared with day 0 and with MenACWY recipients. Participants were mostly white British, with more females than males. The authors suggested clonal diversity may have been underestimated.

The germline V gene specifies MNHEY as CDR1 and SVGAGI as CDR2. V drops 4 bases and J drops 0 bases, leaving 13 bases in between. Reading from cysteine to phenylalanine, the CDR3 counts 15 amino acids. The entry retains the CDR3 DNA only, 45 bases that are in frame from base 1. What the time point label conveys for this sample: about 28 days (+/-7) after the second vaccine dose. AZD1222 recipients with second doses at about 4 weeks or about 12 weeks were pooled, because spike-specific TCR depth and breadth did not differ between schedules. Samples from vaccinated people were obtained from the UK trials COV001 and COV002, which included a single-blind randomized controlled phase 2/3 trial of AZD1222 (ChAdOx1 nCoV-19) in healthy adults. Trial participant PBMC samples were collected at day 0 and day 28 after the second dose for TCRbeta chain sequencing. A word on this clone: It lacks a known antigen. Qualities for individual bases were not recorded, and no much larger clone is one base off.

The CDR3 regions of human TCRbeta chains were subjected to immunosequencing. The authors processed their data as follows. Repertoire TCRs were checked for matches against a reference library of SARS-CoV-2-specific TCRs that had been generated using the MIRA antigen-specificity platform. Breadth was defined as the fraction of unique TCRs that were SARS-CoV-2-associated, and depth was defined as the fraction of total T cells that were SARS-CoV-2-associated. Each spike-specific TCR was assigned to its reactive spike region and to a CD4 or CD8 class using the MIRA data. Log10-transformed breadth and depth values were compared by one-way ANOVA with Sidak's multiple comparisons tests. TCRdb stores this immuneACCESS table with in-frame sequences only. Part of the clones is absent; in the studies checked, under half of the shortfall reflects unresolved V genes, and no reason is known for the rest. The DNA was the basis for D and trimming; V, J and clone size are from that table. The sample table records about 180,000 clones; nearly 95% of these occur just once. Of the sample, about 1.9% falls within the top ten clones.

This receptor was taken from an adult who received the AZD1222 COVID-19 vaccine. The sequences come from peripheral blood, collected 28 days after the second AZD1222 dose. The V and J genes are TRBV6-5 and TRBJ2-7; a tentative D match to TRBD2 spans 6 bases. In nucleotides, the sequence is TGTGCCAGCAGTTCTGTTGGGCGGGGCTCCTACGAGCAGTACTTC. It codes for CASSSVGRGSYEQYF.